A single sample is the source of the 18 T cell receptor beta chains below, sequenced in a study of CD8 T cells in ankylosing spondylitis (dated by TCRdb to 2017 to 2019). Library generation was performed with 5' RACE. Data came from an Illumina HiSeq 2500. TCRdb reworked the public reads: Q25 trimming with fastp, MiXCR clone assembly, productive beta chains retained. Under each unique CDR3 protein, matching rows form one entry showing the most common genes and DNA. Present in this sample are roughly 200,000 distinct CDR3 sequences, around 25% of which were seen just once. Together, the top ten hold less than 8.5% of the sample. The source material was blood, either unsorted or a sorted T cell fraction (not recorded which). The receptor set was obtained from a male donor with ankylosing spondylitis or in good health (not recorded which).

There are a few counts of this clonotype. The CDR3 nucleotides are TGTGCCAGCAGCTTAACACTAGCGGGTCCCTACGAGCAGTACTTC. It encodes CASSLTLAGPYEQYF. This rearrangement joins TRBV7-2 to TRBJ2-7, with 9 bases fitting TRBD2. There are 15 residues in the CDR3. CDR1 is SGHTA and CDR2 is FQGNSA in the germline V gene. V lost 2 bases, J lost 2 bases, and 4 bases stayed unmatched.

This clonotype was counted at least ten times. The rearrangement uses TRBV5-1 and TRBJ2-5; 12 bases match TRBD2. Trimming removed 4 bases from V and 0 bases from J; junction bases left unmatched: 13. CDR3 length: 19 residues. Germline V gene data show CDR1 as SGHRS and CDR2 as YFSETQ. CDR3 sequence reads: CASSPRLAGVVSYQETQYF. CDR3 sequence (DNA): TGCGCCAGCAGCCCCCGACTAGCGGGAGTTGTTTCGTACCAAGAGACCCAGTACTTC.

The CDR3 DNA is TGTGCCAGCAGCGGACTAGCGGGAAACTTGCAAGAGACCCAGTACTTC. Its translation: CASSGLAGNLQETQYF. V gene TRBV6-1 combines with J gene TRBJ2-5; 12 nucleotides line up with TRBD2. CDR3 length: 16 residues. V gave up 6 bases and J gave up 2 bases; unmatched junction bases: 7. CDR1 and CDR2 (germline): MNHNS, SASEGT.

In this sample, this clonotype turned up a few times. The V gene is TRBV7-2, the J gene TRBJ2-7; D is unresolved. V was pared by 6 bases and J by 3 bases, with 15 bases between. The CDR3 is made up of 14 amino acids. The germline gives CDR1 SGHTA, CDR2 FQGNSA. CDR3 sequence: CASSTNGVSYEQYF. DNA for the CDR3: TGTGCCAGCAGTACTAATGGGGTGAGCTACGAGCAGTACTTC.

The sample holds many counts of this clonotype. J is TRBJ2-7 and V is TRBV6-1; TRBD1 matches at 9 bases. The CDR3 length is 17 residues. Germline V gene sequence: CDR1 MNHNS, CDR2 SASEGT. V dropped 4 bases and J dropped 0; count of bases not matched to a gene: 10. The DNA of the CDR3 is TGTGCCAGCAGTGCCTATTGGGGGACAGGGAGCTCCTACGAGCAGTACTTC. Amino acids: CASSAYWGTGSSYEQYF.

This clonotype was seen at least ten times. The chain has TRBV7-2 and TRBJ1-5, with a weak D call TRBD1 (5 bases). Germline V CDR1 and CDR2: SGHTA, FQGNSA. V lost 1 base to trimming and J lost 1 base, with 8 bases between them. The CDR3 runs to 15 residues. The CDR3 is CASSLGGRSNQPQHF. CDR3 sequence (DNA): TGTGCCAGCAGCTTAGGGGGGAGGAGCAATCAGCCCCAGCATTTT.

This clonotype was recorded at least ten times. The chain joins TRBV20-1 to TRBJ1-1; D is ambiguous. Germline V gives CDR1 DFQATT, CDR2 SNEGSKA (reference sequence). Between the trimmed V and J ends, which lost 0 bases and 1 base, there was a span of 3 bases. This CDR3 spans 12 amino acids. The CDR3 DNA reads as TGCAGTGCTAGAGATCAGAACACTGAAGCTTTCTTT. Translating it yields CSARDQNTEAFF.

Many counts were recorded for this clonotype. The CDR3 nucleotides are TGTGCCAGCAGCTTAGATGGGGGGAGCTCCTACAATGAGCAGTTCTTC. As protein: CASSLDGGSSYNEQFF. The chain carries TRBV7-2 and TRBJ2-1; a weak D match, TRBD2 (6 bases). With 1 base removed from V and 0 bases from J, the gap between germline ends came to 10 bases. The CDR3 has 16 amino acids. Germline V lookup: CDR1 SGHTA, CDR2 FQGNSA.

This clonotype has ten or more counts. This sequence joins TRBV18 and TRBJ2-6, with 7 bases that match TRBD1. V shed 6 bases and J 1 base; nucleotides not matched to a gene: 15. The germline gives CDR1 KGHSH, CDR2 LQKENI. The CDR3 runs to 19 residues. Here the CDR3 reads CASSQYGQVYSSGANVLTF. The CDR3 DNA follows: TGTGCCAGCTCTCAGTACGGACAGGTCTATTCGTCTGGGGCCAACGTCCTGACTTTC.

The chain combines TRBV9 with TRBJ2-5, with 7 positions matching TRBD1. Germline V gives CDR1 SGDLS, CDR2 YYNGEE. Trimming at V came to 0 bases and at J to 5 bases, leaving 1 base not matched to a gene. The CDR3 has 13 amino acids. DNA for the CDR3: TGTGCCAGCAGCGTAGTGGGACAGGAGACCCAGTACTTC. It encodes CASSVVGQETQYF.

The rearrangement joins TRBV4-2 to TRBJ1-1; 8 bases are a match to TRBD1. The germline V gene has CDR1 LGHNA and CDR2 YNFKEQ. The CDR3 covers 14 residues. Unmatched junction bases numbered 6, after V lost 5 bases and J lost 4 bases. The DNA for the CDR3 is TGTGCCAGCAGCATCGGGACAGGAAGCACTGAAGCTTTCTTT. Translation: CASSIGTGSTEAFF.

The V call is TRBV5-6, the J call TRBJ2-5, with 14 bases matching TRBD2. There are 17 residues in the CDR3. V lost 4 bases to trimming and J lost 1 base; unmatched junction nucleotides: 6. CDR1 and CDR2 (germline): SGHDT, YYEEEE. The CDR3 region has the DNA TGTGCCAGCAGCGACGGGACTAGCGGGAGTTTCCAAGAGACCCAGTACTTC. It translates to CASSDGTSGSFQETQYF.

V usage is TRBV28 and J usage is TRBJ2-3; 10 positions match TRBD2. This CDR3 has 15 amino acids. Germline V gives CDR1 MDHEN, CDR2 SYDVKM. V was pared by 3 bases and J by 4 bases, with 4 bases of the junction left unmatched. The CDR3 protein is CASSFPSGSSDTQYF. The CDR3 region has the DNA TGTGCCAGCAGTTTCCCTAGCGGGAGTTCAGATACGCAGTATTTT.

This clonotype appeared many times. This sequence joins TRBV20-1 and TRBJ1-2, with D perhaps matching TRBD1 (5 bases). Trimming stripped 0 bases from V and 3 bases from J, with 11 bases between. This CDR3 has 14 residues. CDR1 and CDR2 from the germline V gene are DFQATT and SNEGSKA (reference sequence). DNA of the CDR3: TGCAGTGCTAGAGACCTGACAGACTACTATGGCTACACCTTC. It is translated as CSARDLTDYYGYTF.

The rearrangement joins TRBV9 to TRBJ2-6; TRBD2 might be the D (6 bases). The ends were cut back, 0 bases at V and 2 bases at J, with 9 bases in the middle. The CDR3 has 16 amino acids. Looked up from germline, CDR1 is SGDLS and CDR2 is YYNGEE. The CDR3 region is CASSVGGIPGANVLTF. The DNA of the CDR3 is TGTGCCAGCAGCGTAGGCGGGATCCCTGGGGCCAACGTCCTGACTTTC.

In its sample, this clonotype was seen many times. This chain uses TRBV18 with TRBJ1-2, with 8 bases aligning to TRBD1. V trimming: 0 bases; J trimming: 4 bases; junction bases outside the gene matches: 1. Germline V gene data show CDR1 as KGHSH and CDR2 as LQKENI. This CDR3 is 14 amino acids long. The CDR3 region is CASSPPQGVYGYTF. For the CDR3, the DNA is TGTGCCAGCTCACCACCACAGGGGGTCTATGGCTACACCTTC.

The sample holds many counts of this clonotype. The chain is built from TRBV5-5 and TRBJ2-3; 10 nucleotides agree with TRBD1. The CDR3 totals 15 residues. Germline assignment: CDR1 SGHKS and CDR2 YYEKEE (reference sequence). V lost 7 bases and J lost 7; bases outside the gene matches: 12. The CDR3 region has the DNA TGTGCCAGCTGCGAGGTGGGACAGGGGATCTATACGCAGTATTTT. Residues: CASCEVGQGIYTQYF.

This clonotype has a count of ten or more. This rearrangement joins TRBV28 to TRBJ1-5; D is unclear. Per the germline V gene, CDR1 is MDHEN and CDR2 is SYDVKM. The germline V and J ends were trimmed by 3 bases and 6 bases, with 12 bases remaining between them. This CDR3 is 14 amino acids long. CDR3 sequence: CASSLMGLGQPQHF. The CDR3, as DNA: TGTGCCAGCAGTTTGATGGGATTGGGTCAGCCCCAGCATTTT.